What follows describes a single T cell receptor (beta chain). Its antigen target is currently unknown. No base qualities exist here, and no much larger clone lies one base off it. The data derive from a study of blood T cell repertoires in COVID-19 (dated by TCRdb to 2020 to 2021). Regarding the research as a whole: Samples from collaborators originated in the United States, Italy and Spain and spanned both the acute and convalescent phases of COVID-19. The repertoires were released in a freely available public database intended as a resource for research on the immune response to SARS-CoV-2. Where HLA class I and class II types were available, the types were taken from metadata supplied by the sample provider, not from assay-based typing. The prospective study material was composed of cDNA or gDNA derived from T cells, B-cell-depleted T cells, or PBMCs. Subjects who had been exposed to COVID-19, were actively infected with it, or had recovered from it provided the deeply sampled blood TCRbeta repertoires that made up the dataset. Nearly every sample came with metadata listing a de-identified subject ID, COVID-19 status, age in years and sex. Samples were obtained from the ongoing ImmuneRACE study (first 160 participants) and from about 1,300 subjects provided by 6 global collaborators. Overall results and qualifications from the work: How much clinical and demographic metadata was included differed by source and by participant, and the metadata was provided uncurated.

Collaborating institutions collected whole blood in K2EDTA tubes following their own protocols. For TCRbeta analysis, collaborators shipped samples as frozen whole blood, isolated PBMCs, or DNA extracted from either of those sample types. TCRbeta CDR3 regions were amplified from genomic DNA by means of the immunoSEQ Assay, a bias-controlled multiplex PCR. Turning to the authors' computational methods: Within the assay, amplification of reference gene primers was used to estimate how many nucleated cells each sample contained. Sequence reads were collapsed and filtered to measure the absolute abundance of every unique TCRbeta CDR3 rearrangement. For each sample, productive Simpson clonality was calculated by taking the square root of Simpson's diversity index across productive rearrangements. This immuneACCESS table, as held by TCRdb, lists in-frame sequences with V and J called but not all clones. Of the missing ones, under half trace to an unresolved V gene in checked studies; the others have no known cause. The DNA gave D and trimming, while V, J and clone size come from that table. This sample gives about 74,000 clones in total; about 72% of them show up just once. The top ten constitute more than 15% of the sample.

Sequencing was carried out using peripheral blood. The receptor comes from a man aged 65 to 79 with active or convalescent COVID-19.

This receptor carries the CDR3 CASEGTGNTEAFF. The DNA sequence is TGTGCCAGCGAGGGGACAGGGAACACTGAAGCTTTCTTT. This chain is built from TRBV28 and TRBJ1-1, with 8 middle bases fitting TRBD1. Trimmed from V: 8 bases; trimmed from J: 1 base; junction bases lacking a gene match: 3. Per the germline V gene, MDHEN is the CDR1 and SYDVKM is the CDR2. The CDR3 measures 13 amino acids from cysteine to phenylalanine. The entry retains the CDR3 DNA only, 39 bases that are in frame from base 1. The entire variable domain, with the stretches around the CDR3 drawn from the reference TRBV28 and TRBJ1-1 proteins, is DVKVTQSSRYLVKRTGEKVFLECVQDMDHENMFWYRQDPGLGLRLIYFSYDVKMKEKGDIPEGYSVSREKKERFSLILESASTNQTSMYLCASEGTGNTEAFFGQGTRLTVV.